The source of this T cell receptor beta chain is a study of T cells in women clearing cervical HPV infection (dated by TCRdb to the late 2010s). With regard to the full study: The cases were 20 to 25 women with histologically confirmed HPV16-related CIN3 or worse, and 2 of these cases were invasive cancers. The 20 to 25 controls were women who cleared a single incident HPV16 infection within 12 months without developing precancer or cancer. Case blood was taken at the visit when the lesion was first identified, whereas control blood was taken when infection was no longer detected. For cases, a median interval of nearly 150 days, with an interquartile range of roughly 80 to 200 days, was observed between lesion detection and blood sampling. Since only a few of the women had HLA typing available, the possibility that HLA type was acting as a confounder could not be ruled out. This exploratory proof-of-principle case-control study, nested within the Guanacaste HPV Natural History Study in Costa Rica, compared TCR repertoires among women with different cervical HPV16 outcomes. Cases were matched to controls by age within five years and by the year the sample was collected. Cases had a median age of about 34 years and controls had a median age of around 40, with no significant differences in baseline characteristics. In the parent cohort, around 9,900 women aged 18 or older were enrolled in Guanacaste, Costa Rica, during about 1992 to 1994 and then followed for approximately seven years. Quality controls consisted of five blinded duplicates per group, for a total of about 60 samples made up of roughly 50 participants and approximately 10 replicates.

From its cysteine to its phenylalanine, the CDR3 spans 11 amino acids. The DNA shown is the part of the CDR3 that was read: 24 bases, in frame from base 1. V is cut by 0 bases and J by 5 bases, and the space between the germline ends is 5 bases. For CDR1 and CDR2, the germline V gene (reference sequence) lists GTSNPN and SVGIG. Points on this clone: Its target antigen remains unknown. The read gets to within 3 residues of the CDR3 end, and the germline J gene fills in the rest.

What the work shows at the level of the full study, not this receptor alone: TRBV6-7 relative abundance was lower in cases than in controls (approximately 0.11% versus 0.16%; Bonferroni P = 0.0008). Significantly higher TCR repertoire richness was observed in CIN3+ cases than in controls across sequencing depths, whereas no difference in evenness was found. The cross-sectional design could not show whether associations preceded infection or resulted from it; effector/memory subsets and HPV-specific T cells were not isolated. T-cell numbers per sample were unknown, so richness differences could reflect varying T-cell content rather than repertoire biology. Random forest classifiers combining richness and V gene abundances distinguished cases from controls with an estimated AUC of about 0.79.

The immunoSEQ assay used multiplex PCR to amplify TCR beta CDR3 regions from an average of about 1.1 ug of genomic DNA per sample. To correct primer bias, the assay used a complete synthetic TCR repertoire to set an amplification baseline. Amplicons were sequenced on the Illumina platform. In the authors' own workflow: Sequence errors were corrected by clustering with frequency ratios and a modified nearest-neighbor algorithm, and the sequences were then analyzed in the immunoSEQ Analyzer using IMGT gene definitions. At each rarefaction depth, TCR richness and evenness were averaged over 20 rarefaction repeats, and samples with fewer sequences than the depth were excluded. Wilcoxon rank sum tests with FDR correction were used to compare relative abundances of V, D and J genes between the groups. In the blinded duplicates, the intraclass correlation was around 96% for TCR richness and averaged 76.4% across 60 to 70 gene segments. Imported from immuneACCESS, the table was reduced by TCRdb to in-frame sequences with V and J called. These copies leave out some clones; in studies compared against another copy, an unresolved V gene accounts for under half, and the cause of the remainder is not known. V, J and clone size derive from that table, while D and trimming were established from the DNA sequence. The table for this sample lists 25,000 to 35,000 clones. Of the sample, about 7% is held by the ten largest clones.

Every participant had a single incident cervical HPV16 infection, and prevalent HPV16 infections were excluded. Cervical HPV DNA was detected by MY09/MY11 PCR, and genotyping was performed by dot-blot hybridization. Approximately 15 mL of heparinized blood was centrifuged, after which the buffy coat was aliquoted, frozen at -30 degrees C, and then stored at -80 degrees C. Genomic DNA was extracted from buffy coat specimens using QIAGEN kits. The rearrangement joined TRBV30 to TRBJ2-7, with the D gene uncertain. The sequenced sample consisted of blood buffy coat. The TCR was taken from a woman between 18 and 75 years old with a cervical HPV16 infection that either progressed to CIN3+ or cleared (not recorded which). The sequenced part of the CDR3 DNA is TGTGCCTGGAGTGTACTTGACGAG. The resulting protein is CAWSVLDE. The entire CDR3 protein is CAWSVLDEQYF.